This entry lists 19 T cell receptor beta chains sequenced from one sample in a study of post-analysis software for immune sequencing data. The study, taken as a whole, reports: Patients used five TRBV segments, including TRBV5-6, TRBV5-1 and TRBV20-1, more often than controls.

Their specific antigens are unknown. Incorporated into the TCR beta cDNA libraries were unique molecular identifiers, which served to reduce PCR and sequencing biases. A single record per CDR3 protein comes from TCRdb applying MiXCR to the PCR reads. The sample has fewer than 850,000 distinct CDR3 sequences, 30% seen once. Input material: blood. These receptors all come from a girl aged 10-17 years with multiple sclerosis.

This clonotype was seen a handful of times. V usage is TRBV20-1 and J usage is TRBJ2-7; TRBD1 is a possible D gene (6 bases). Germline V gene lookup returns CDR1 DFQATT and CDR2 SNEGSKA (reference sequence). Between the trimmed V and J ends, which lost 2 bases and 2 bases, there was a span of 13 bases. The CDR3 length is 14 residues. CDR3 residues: CSARNRGSPYEQYF. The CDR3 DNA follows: TGCAGTGCTAGAAATAGGGGGTCCCCCTACGAGCAGTACTTC.

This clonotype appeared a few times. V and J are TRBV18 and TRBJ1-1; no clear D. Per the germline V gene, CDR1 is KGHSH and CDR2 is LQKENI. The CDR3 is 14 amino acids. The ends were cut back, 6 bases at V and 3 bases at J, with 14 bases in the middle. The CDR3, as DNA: TGTGCCAGCTCCCCTACGGGGAGGGACACTGAAGCTTTCTTT. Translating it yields CASSPTGRDTEAFF.

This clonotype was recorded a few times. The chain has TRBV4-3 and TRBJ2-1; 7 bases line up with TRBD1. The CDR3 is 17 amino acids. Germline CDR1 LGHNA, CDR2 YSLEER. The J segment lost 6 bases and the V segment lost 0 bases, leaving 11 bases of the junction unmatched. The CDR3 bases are TGCGCCAGCAGCCAAGAATCCACAGGGGCGCTTTTCAATGAGCAGTTCTTC. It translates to CASSQESTGALFNEQFF.

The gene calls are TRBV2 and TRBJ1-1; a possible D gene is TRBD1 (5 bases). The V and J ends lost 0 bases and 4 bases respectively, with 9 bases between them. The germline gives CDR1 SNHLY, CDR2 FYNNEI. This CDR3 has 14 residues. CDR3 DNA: TGTGCCAGCAGTGAAGCGCTTAGGGGCACTGAAGCTTTCTTT. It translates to CASSEALRGTEAFF.

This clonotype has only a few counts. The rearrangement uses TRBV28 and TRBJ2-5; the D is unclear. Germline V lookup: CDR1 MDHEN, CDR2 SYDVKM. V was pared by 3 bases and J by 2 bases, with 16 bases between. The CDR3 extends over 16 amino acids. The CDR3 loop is CASSFWAPNRQETQYF. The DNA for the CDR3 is TGTGCCAGCAGTTTTTGGGCACCAAACCGACAAGAGACCCAGTACTTC.

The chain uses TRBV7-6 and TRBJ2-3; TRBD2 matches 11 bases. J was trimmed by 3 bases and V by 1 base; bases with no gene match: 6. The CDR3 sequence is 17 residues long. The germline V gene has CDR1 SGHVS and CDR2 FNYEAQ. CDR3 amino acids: CASSLVGTSGQTDTQYF. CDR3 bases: TGTGCCAGCAGCTTAGTAGGGACTAGCGGACAAACAGATACGCAGTATTTT.

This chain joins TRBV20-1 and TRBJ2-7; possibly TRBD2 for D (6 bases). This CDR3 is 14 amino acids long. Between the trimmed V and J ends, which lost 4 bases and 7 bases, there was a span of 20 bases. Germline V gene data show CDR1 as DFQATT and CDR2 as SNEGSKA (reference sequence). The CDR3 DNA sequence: TGCAGTGCTACCACTGGCGGGAACTACAATGAGCAGTACTTC. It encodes CSATTGGNYNEQYF.

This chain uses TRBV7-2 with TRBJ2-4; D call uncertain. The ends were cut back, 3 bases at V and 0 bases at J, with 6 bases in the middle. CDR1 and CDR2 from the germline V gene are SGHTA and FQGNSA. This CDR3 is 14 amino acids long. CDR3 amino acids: CASSLTPAKNIQYF. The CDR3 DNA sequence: TGTGCCAGCAGCTTGACCCCAGCCAAAAACATTCAGTACTTC.

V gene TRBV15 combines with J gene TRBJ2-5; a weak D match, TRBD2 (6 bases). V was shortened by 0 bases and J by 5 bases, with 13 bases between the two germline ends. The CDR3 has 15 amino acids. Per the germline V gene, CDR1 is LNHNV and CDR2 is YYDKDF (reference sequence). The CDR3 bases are TGTGCCACCAGCAGAGATCGGGGGTCGCGTGAGACCCAGTACTTC. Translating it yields CATSRDRGSRETQYF.

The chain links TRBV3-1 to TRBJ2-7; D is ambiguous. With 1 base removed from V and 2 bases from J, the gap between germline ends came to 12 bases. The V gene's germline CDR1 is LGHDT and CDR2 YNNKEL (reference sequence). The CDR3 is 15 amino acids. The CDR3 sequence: CASSQGADTTYEQYF. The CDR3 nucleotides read TGTGCCAGCAGCCAAGGGGCCGATACTACCTACGAGCAGTACTTC.

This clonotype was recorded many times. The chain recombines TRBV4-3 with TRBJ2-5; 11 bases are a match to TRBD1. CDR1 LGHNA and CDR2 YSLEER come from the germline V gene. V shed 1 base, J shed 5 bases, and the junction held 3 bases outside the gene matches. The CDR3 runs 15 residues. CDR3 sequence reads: CASSQGGTGGETQYF. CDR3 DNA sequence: TGCGCCAGCAGCCAAGGAGGGACAGGGGGGGAGACCCAGTACTTC.

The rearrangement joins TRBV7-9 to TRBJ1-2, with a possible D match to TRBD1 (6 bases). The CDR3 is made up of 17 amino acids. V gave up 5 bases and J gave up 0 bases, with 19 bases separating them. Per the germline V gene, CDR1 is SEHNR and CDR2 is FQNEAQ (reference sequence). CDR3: CASSPGTDSFSNYGYTF. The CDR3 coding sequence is TGTGCCAGCAGCCCGGGGACGGACAGTTTTTCTAACTATGGCTACACCTTC.

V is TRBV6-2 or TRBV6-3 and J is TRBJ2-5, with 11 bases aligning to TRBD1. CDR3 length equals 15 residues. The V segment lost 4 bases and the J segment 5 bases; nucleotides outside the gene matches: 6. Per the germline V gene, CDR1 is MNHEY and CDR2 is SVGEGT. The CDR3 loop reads CASSSYRDRGETQYF. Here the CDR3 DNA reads TGTGCCAGCAGTTCGTACCGGGACAGGGGGGAGACCCAGTACTTC.

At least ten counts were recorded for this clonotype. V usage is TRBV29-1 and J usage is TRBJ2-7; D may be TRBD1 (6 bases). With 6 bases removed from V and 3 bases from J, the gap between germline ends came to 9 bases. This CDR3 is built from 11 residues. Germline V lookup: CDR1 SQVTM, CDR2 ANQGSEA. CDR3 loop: CSVLQGYEQYF. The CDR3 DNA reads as TGCAGCGTCCTACAGGGCTACGAGCAGTACTTC.

DNA of the CDR3: TGTGCCAGCACCCTCCGGAACCCGGTGGGCAATGAGCAGTTCTTC. This gives the protein CASTLRNPVGNEQFF. The chain employs TRBV28 and TRBJ2-1; D remains ambiguous. CDR1 is MDHEN and CDR2 is SYDVKM in the germline V gene. Trimming took 7 bases from V and 6 from J, leaving 19 bases between them. CDR3 length: 15 amino acids. The complete variable domain, with remaining parts taken from reference TRBV28 and TRBJ2-1, reads DVKVTQSSRYLVKRTGEKVFLECVQDMDHENMFWYRQDPGLGLRLIYFSYDVKMKEKGDIPEGYSVSREKKERFSLILESASTNQTSMYLCASTLRNPVGNEQFFGPGTRLTVL.

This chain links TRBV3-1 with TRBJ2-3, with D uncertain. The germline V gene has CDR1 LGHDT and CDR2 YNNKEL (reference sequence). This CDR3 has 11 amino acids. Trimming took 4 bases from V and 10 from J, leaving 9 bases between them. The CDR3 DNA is TGTGCCAGCAGCCGAGCTGATGCGCAGTATTTT. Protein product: CASSRADAQYF.

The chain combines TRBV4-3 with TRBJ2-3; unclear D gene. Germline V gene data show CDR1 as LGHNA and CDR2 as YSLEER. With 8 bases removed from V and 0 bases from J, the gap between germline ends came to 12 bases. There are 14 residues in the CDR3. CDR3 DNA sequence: TGCGCCAGCGCCCAACGGGTCAGCACAGATACGCAGTATTTT. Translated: CASAQRVSTDTQYF.

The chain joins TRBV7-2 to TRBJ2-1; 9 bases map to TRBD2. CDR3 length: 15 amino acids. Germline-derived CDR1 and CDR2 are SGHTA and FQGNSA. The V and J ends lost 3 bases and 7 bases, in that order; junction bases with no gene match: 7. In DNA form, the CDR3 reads TGTGCCAGCAGCTTGGGCGGGGGGGCGACAAATGAGCAGTTCTTC. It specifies CASSLGGGATNEQFF.

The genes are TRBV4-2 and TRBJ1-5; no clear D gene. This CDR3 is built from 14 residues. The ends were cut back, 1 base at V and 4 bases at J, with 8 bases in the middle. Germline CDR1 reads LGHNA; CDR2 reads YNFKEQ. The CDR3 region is CASSQGRQNQPQHF. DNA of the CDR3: TGTGCCAGCAGCCAAGGACGGCAAAATCAGCCCCAGCATTTT.